The 15 T cell receptor beta chains below were found in one sample sequenced in a study of blood T cell repertoires in COVID-19. The data were produced by immunoSEQ multiplex PCR, yet TCRdb's version contains in-frame clones alone and is incomplete. Among 24,000 or so clones listed, about nine tenths were seen once. The source material was peripheral blood. These receptors came from a woman of 80 years or more with acute or convalescent COVID-19.

This clone was counted a few times. This rearrangement joins TRBV7-9 to TRBJ1-5; D ambiguous. The CDR3 has 14 residues. The ends were cut back, 5 bases at V and 2 bases at J, with 10 bases in the middle. Germline CDR1 is SEHNR and CDR2 is FQNEAQ (reference sequence). The CDR3 region is CASSLPVGNQPQHF. In DNA form, the CDR3 reads TGTGCCAGCAGCCTACCCGTGGGCAATCAGCCCCAGCATTTT.

This sequence joins TRBV7-8 and TRBJ2-5; 7 bases map to TRBD1. Unmatched junction bases numbered 11, after V lost 5 bases and J lost 5 bases. CDR1 is SGHVS and CDR2 is FQNEAQ in the germline V gene. The CDR3 contains 15 residues. The CDR3 nucleotides are TGTGCCAGCAGCCCAACCACTACAGGGGTGGAGACCCAGTACTTC. It encodes CASSPTTTGVETQYF.

The CDR3 nucleotides read TGTGCCATCAGTGGTCGGACTGATTATGGCTACACCTTC. Translated, it gives CAISGRTDYGYTF. The chain employs TRBV10-3 and TRBJ1-2; D remains unclear. Trimming removed 4 bases at V and 5 bases at J, with 11 bases between. Germline loops: CDR1 ENHRY, CDR2 SYGVKD. The CDR3 contains 13 residues.

The chain links TRBV15 to TRBJ2-1; 16 nucleotides match TRBD2. Germline V gene sequence: CDR1 LNHNV, CDR2 YYDKDF (reference sequence). The ends lost 1 base at V and 2 bases at J; junction bases unmatched: 2. The CDR3 is 18 amino acids. The CDR3 coding sequence is TGTGCCACCAGCAGAGGGGGACTAGCGGGAGGGCCCTACAATGAGCAGTTCTTC. Amino acids: CATSRGGLAGGPYNEQFF.

The chain combines TRBV5-5 with TRBJ1-1, with 8 nucleotides matching TRBD1. CDR1 and CDR2 from the germline V gene are SGHKS and YYEKEE (reference sequence). CDR3 length: 14 residues. Trimming at V came to 4 bases and at J to 1 base, leaving 3 bases not matched to a gene. The chain's CDR3 is CASSRQGTNTEAFF. The CDR3 DNA reads TGTGCCAGCAGCCGACAGGGGACGAACACTGAAGCTTTCTTT.

The rearrangement uses TRBV11-2 and TRBJ2-1; 13 nucleotides align to TRBD2. Losses at the gene ends were 5 bases for V and 1 base for J; bases not matched to a gene: 5. The CDR3 extends over 17 amino acids. CDR1 and CDR2 (germline): SGHAT, FQNNGV. The CDR3 coding sequence is TGTGCCAGCAGCCTCCGACTAGCGGGAGGATCCTACAATGAGCAGTTCTTC. Its protein is CASSLRLAGGSYNEQFF.

The rearrangement links TRBV6-6 to TRBJ1-6; 8 bases agree with TRBD1. Germline loops: CDR1 MNHNY, CDR2 SVGAGI (reference sequence). This CDR3 contains 16 residues. V lost 6 bases and J lost 10; bases outside the gene matches: 14. The CDR3 region is CASSTTGQGPNSPLHF. CDR3 nucleotide sequence: TGTGCCAGCAGCACCACAGGACAGGGACCAAACTCACCCCTCCACTTT.

The V gene is TRBV7-9, the J gene TRBJ2-2; 9 bases fit TRBD1. The trim removed 5 bases at V and 5 bases at J, leaving 6 bases unmatched. Germline assignment: CDR1 SEHNR and CDR2 FQNEAQ (reference sequence). This CDR3 has 15 residues. This chain's CDR3 is CASSPGQGGTGELFF. In DNA form, the CDR3 reads TGTGCCAGCAGCCCGGGACAGGGAGGTACCGGGGAGCTGTTTTTT.

The chain is built from TRBV19 and TRBJ1-1; a possible D gene is TRBD1 (6 bases). V lost 4 bases, J lost 1 base, and 10 bases lay in between. The length of the CDR3 is 14 residues. CDR1 and CDR2 from the germline V gene are LNHDA and SQIVND (reference sequence). The CDR3 reads CASSNNRANTEAFF. As DNA, the CDR3 is TGTGCCAGTAGTAACAACAGGGCGAACACTGAAGCTTTCTTT.

The chain uses TRBV5-1 and TRBJ2-5, with a tentative D call TRBD1 (6 bases). The CDR3 runs 17 residues. Trimming cost V 0 bases and J 2 bases, with 17 bases left between them. Looked up from germline, CDR1 is SGHRS and CDR2 is YFSETQ. CDR3 nucleotide sequence: TGCGCCAGCAGCTTGGGCTCCGGCAGGGGTTTACAAGAGACCCAGTACTTC. It specifies CASSLGSGRGLQETQYF.

V and J are TRBV20-1 and TRBJ1-1, with 9 bases fitting TRBD1. CDR1 DFQATT and CDR2 SNEGSKA come from the germline V gene (reference sequence). This CDR3 has 18 residues. J was trimmed by 1 base and V by 3 bases; bases with no gene match: 15. CDR3 region: CSASGGGPGQGPNTEAFF. CDR3 nucleotides: TGCAGTGCTAGTGGGGGGGGCCCGGGACAGGGACCGAACACTGAAGCTTTCTTT.

The V call is TRBV6-6, the J call TRBJ2-5; TRBD2 matches at 8 bases. CDR3 length equals 15 residues. Per germline, CDR1 MNHNY and CDR2 SVGAGI (reference sequence). V dropped 8 bases and J dropped 3; count of bases not matched to a gene: 11. The CDR3 DNA reads TGTGCCAGCGGCCCCGGGGGGGCGGGGGAAGAGACCCAGTACTTC. Translated: CASGPGGAGEETQYF.

The chain links TRBV21-1 to TRBJ2-7; TRBD2, the D gene given by the table, was not confirmed from the DNA. TRBV21-1 is a pseudogene segment. CDR3 length equals 16 residues. CDR3 protein: CASSRTRIAGGYEQYF. CDR3 nucleotide sequence: TGTGCCAGCAGCAGAACCCGGATAGCGGGAGGCTACGAGCAGTACTTC.

The chain carries TRBV5-4 and TRBJ2-5; 9 bases are shared with TRBD1. There are 14 residues in the CDR3. CDR1 SGHNT and CDR2 YYREEE come from the germline V gene (reference sequence). J gave up 4 bases and V 5 bases, and 6 bases lay outside the gene matches. This CDR3 is CASRVTGGGETQYF. The CDR3 DNA reads as TGTGCCAGCAGGGTGACAGGGGGTGGAGAGACCCAGTACTTC.

V gene TRBV6-6 combines with J gene TRBJ2-7, with D possibly TRBD2 on 6 matching bases. CDR1 is MNHNY and CDR2 is SVGAGI in the germline V gene (reference sequence). Between the trimmed V and J ends, which lost 7 bases and 2 bases, there was a span of 21 bases. The CDR3 is made up of 16 amino acids. CDR3 coding DNA: TGTGCCAGCACCCCGGGGGTAGGGGTTCAAGCCTACGAGCAGTACTTC. Protein: CASTPGVGVQAYEQYF.